Below are 31 T cell receptor beta chains sequenced from a single sample in a study of shared clonotypes between healthy human individuals (dated by TCRdb to 2020 to 2021). Library preparation was by the immunoSEQ multiplex PCR assay. Held by TCRdb, this immuneACCESS table contains in-frame sequences only and omits some clones. Under half of the omission traces to an unresolved V gene where checked; the cause of the rest is unknown. This sample comprises about 2.4 million clones, 80% to 95% of them detected only once. 0.36% of the sample is taken by the ten largest. Sequencing was done on a sample of naive CD4+ T cells from PBMCs. The intended sense of this specimen's cell subset or site label: CD45RA+ positively selected. The receptors derive from a man between 18 and 35 years old in good health. Some clones in this sample may be carry-over from other donors' samples.

V gene TRBV9 combines with J gene TRBJ2-1; 7 bases are a match to TRBD2. Per germline, CDR1 SGDLS and CDR2 YYNGEE. Unmatched junction bases numbered 17, after V lost 3 bases and J lost 8 bases. The CDR3 has 17 amino acids. The CDR3 here is CASSGGPGLSSEDEQFF. The CDR3, as DNA: TGTGCCAGCAGCGGAGGACCGGGACTATCATCGGAGGATGAGCAGTTCTTC. Combining the CDR3 with reference TRBV9 and TRBJ2-1 gives the whole variable domain DSGVTQTPKHLITATGQRVTLRCSPRSGDLSVYWYQQSLDQGLQFLIQYYNGEERAKGNILERFSAQQFPDLHSELNLSSLELGDSALYFCASSGGPGLSSEDEQFFGPGTRLTVL.

The chain carries TRBV7-8 and TRBJ2-2; TRBD2 aligns across 7 bases. This CDR3 spans 17 amino acids. The germline CDR1 and CDR2 sequences are SGHVS and FQNEAQ. The V segment lost 5 bases and the J segment 5 bases; nucleotides outside the gene matches: 14. This CDR3 reads CASSTDRGRRETGELFF. The DNA for the CDR3 is TGTGCCAGCAGCACCGATAGGGGAAGGCGGGAGACCGGGGAGCTGTTTTTT. Full variable domain (rest looked up from reference TRBV7-8 and TRBJ2-2): GAGVSQSPRYKVAKRGQDVALRCDPISGHVSLFWYQQALGQGPEFLTYFQNEAQLDKSGLPSDRFFAERPEGSVSTLKIQRTQQEDSAVYLCASSTDRGRRETGELFFGEGSRLTVL.

Points on this clone: The sample contains more than one DNA sequence encoding this CDR3. This rearrangement joins TRBV13 to TRBJ2-1; D might be TRBD2 (7 bases). The V gene lost 2 bases and the J gene lost 2 bases, with 10 bases spanning the gap. The CDR3 extends over 15 amino acids. Germline CDR1 reads PRHDT; CDR2 reads FYEKMQ (reference sequence). For the CDR3, the DNA is TGTGCCAGCAGCTTACGCGGGGGCCCCTACAATGAGCAGTTCTTC. As protein: CASSLRGGPYNEQFF.

The chain recombines TRBV21-1 with TRBJ2-5. TRBV21-1 corresponds to a pseudogene. The CDR3 runs 16 residues. Written as DNA, the CDR3 is TGTGCCAGCAGCCCCCTCGGACGGAGAGTGGAAGAGACCCAGTACTTC. Amino acid sequence: CASSPLGRRVEETQYF.

The gene calls are TRBV29-1 and TRBJ2-1; the match to TRBD2 covers 12 bases. CDR3 length: 12 amino acids. Germline V gives CDR1 SQVTM, CDR2 ANQGSEA. V was pared by 2 bases and J by 13 bases, with 3 bases of the junction left unmatched. CDR3 sequence reads: CSVELAGGIQFF. For the CDR3, the DNA is TGCAGCGTTGAACTAGCGGGAGGGATACAGTTCTTC.

The chain recombines TRBV5-4 with TRBJ1-1; perhaps TRBD1 as D (5 bases). The CDR3 covers 18 residues. Trimming pared 4 bases from V and 1 base from J, leaving 23 bases between. CDR1 is SGHNT and CDR2 is YYREEE in the germline V gene (reference sequence). DNA for the CDR3: TGTGCCAGCAGCCTGGGGGTCGGTTCGCGAATCGCGAACACTGAAGCTTTCTTT. Amino acids: CASSLGVGSRIANTEAFF.

This chain links TRBV4-1 with TRBJ2-4, with 11 nucleotides matching TRBD1. There are 16 residues in the CDR3. The germline V gene has CDR1 MGHRA and CDR2 YSYEKL. Trimming at V came to 3 bases and at J to 6 bases, leaving 7 bases not matched to a gene. This CDR3 is CASSQEGTGGRNIQYF. The CDR3 DNA reads as TGCGCCAGCAGCCAGGAAGGGACAGGGGGTAGAAACATTCAGTACTTC.

The rearrangement uses TRBV18 and TRBJ1-2; maybe TRBD1 (6 bases). The CDR3 sequence is 14 residues long. Germline CDR1 and CDR2: KGHSH and LQKENI. V was pared by 2 bases and J by 2 bases, with 9 bases between. The CDR3 region is CASSPDTGNYGYTF. The CDR3 DNA follows: TGTGCCAGCTCACCAGACACAGGGAACTATGGCTACACCTTC.

CDR3 in amino acids: CASSYPPDSYQETQYF. The DNA of the CDR3 is TGTGCCAGCAGCTATCCACCAGACAGCTACCAAGAGACCCAGTACTTC. The chain is built from TRBV28 and TRBJ2-5; possible D gene TRBD1, 5 bases. The germline V gene has CDR1 MDHEN and CDR2 SYDVKM. This CDR3 is 16 amino acids long. The V end was cut by 6 bases, the J end by 0 bases, with 17 bases between. Full variable domain (missing parts from reference TRBV28 and TRBJ2-5): DVKVTQSSRYLVKRTGEKVFLECVQDMDHENMFWYRQDPGLGLRLIYFSYDVKMKEKGDIPEGYSVSREKKERFSLILESASTNQTSMYLCASSYPPDSYQETQYFGPGTRLLVL.

As DNA, the CDR3 is TGTGCCAGCAGTGGACACGGGGTTTACAATGAGCAGTTCTTC. It yields the protein CASSGHGVYNEQFF. The chain links TRBV28 to TRBJ2-1, with D perhaps TRBD1 or TRBD2 (5 bases each). Between the trimmed V and J ends, which lost 5 bases and 4 bases, there was a span of 12 bases. Germline CDR1 is MDHEN and CDR2 is SYDVKM. The CDR3 covers 14 residues.

This chain joins TRBV6-1 and TRBJ2-6, with a possible D match to TRBD2 (6 bases). The ends were cut back, 1 base at V and 0 bases at J, with 13 bases in the middle. This CDR3 has 18 amino acids. Per the germline V gene, CDR1 is MNHNS and CDR2 is SASEGT. The CDR3 here is CASSEGAGKYSGANVLTF. In DNA form, the CDR3 reads TGTGCCAGCAGTGAAGGGGCGGGGAAGTACTCTGGGGCCAACGTCCTGACTTTC.

CDR3 sequence: CSAEGLSINEQYF. The CDR3 nucleotides are TGCAGCGCGGAGGGCCTCTCAATTAACGAGCAGTACTTC. J is TRBJ2-5 and V is TRBV29-1, with D maybe TRBD2 (6 bases). The J call is uncertain, as TRBJ2-7 better fits the DNA end. This CDR3 is 13 amino acids long. Germline CDR1 reads SQVTM; CDR2 reads ANQGSEA.

V is TRBV5-1 and J is TRBJ2-5; D perhaps matches TRBD1 (6 bases). Germline CDR1 is SGHRS and CDR2 is YFSETQ. The V end was cut by 0 bases, the J end by 5 bases, with 17 bases between. This CDR3 has 16 amino acids. The CDR3 reads CASSLDGTPDRETQYF. CDR3 nucleotides: TGCGCCAGCAGCTTGGACGGGACACCGGACCGGGAGACCCAGTACTTC.

The chain employs TRBV9 and TRBJ2-3; 8 bases are a match to TRBD1. From germline, CDR1 is SGDLS and CDR2 YYNGEE. CDR3 length: 16 amino acids. V trimming: 4 bases; J trimming: 5 bases; junction bases outside the gene matches: 12. Written as DNA, the CDR3 is TGTGCCAGCAGCCGTCTTCAGGGGGCGGGTAAAGATACGCAGTATTTT. Amino acid sequence: CASSRLQGAGKDTQYF.

The count of this clone is one. This rearrangement joins TRBV7-2 to TRBJ2-5, with 10 bases fitting TRBD2. V lost 4 bases and J lost 0; bases outside the gene matches: 8. The CDR3 is 17 residues long. Germline V gene sequence: CDR1 SGHTA, CDR2 FQGNSA. The chain's CDR3 is CASSSGLAEGHQETQYF. CDR3 nucleotide sequence: TGTGCCAGCAGCTCAGGACTAGCGGAGGGGCACCAAGAGACCCAGTACTTC.

The CDR3 nucleotides are TGTGCCAGCAGCTTAGCGGCGGGGTCAGGGCCCGAGCAGTACTTC. It is translated as CASSLAAGSGPEQYF. The chain carries TRBV7-9 and TRBJ2-7; D may be TRBD2 (6 bases). V was shortened by 0 bases and J by 6 bases, with 15 bases between the two germline ends. This CDR3 contains 15 residues. Germline V gene sequence: CDR1 SEHNR, CDR2 FQNEAQ (reference sequence).

In this sample, this clone turned up once. V is TRBV28 and J is TRBJ1-1; a possible D gene is TRBD1 (6 bases). This CDR3 contains 15 residues. V lost 6 bases to trimming and J lost 2 bases, with 16 bases between them. CDR1 and CDR2 (germline): MDHEN, SYDVKM. CDR3 nucleotide sequence: TGTGCCAGCAGCTATTCGTCGACAGGTAACACTGAAGCTTTCTTT. This encodes CASSYSSTGNTEAFF. Together with reference TRBV28 and TRBJ1-1, the CDR3 gives the full variable domain: DVKVTQSSRYLVKRTGEKVFLECVQDMDHENMFWYRQDPGLGLRLIYFSYDVKMKEKGDIPEGYSVSREKKERFSLILESASTNQTSMYLCASSYSSTGNTEAFFGQGTRLTVV.

J is TRBJ2-3 and V is TRBV2, with 9 bases lining up with TRBD1. Germline CDR1 is SNHLY and CDR2 is FYNNEI. The CDR3 extends over 15 amino acids. V gave up 9 bases and J gave up 0 bases; unmatched junction bases: 7. The CDR3 spells CASLTGGLSTDTQYF. The DNA of the CDR3 is TGTGCCAGTCTAACAGGGGGCCTAAGCACAGATACGCAGTATTTT. The whole variable domain, filled in from reference TRBV2 and TRBJ2-3, reads EPEVTQTPSHQVTQMGQEVILRCVPISNHLYFYWYRQILGQKVEFLVSFYNNEISEKSEIFDDQFSVERPDGSNFTLKIRSTKLEDSAMYFCASLTGGLSTDTQYFGPGTRLTVL.

The V gene is TRBV5-1, the J gene TRBJ2-7; D perhaps matches TRBD2 (5 bases). This CDR3 comprises 15 residues. Germline V gene data show CDR1 as SGHRS and CDR2 as YFSETQ. V dropped 1 base and J dropped 4 bases, with 15 bases sitting between them. The CDR3 protein is CASSLRGQRSYEQYF. CDR3 nucleotides: TGCGCCAGCAGCTTGAGAGGGCAGCGCTCATACGAGCAGTACTTC.

CDR3 in DNA: TGTGCCAGAAGCTTGCCCTGGGACAGGGGAGACTACGAGCAGTACTTC. This sequence encodes CARSLPWDRGDYEQYF. The chain joins TRBV5-3 to TRBJ2-7; 10 bases are shared with TRBD1. TRBV5-3 qualifies as an ORF whose function is uncertain. The junction had 7 bases not matched to a gene; V was cut back by 1 base and J by 3 bases. CDR3 length equals 16 residues.

V gene TRBV18 combines with J gene TRBJ2-3; a possible D gene is TRBD1 (6 bases). Per germline, CDR1 KGHSH and CDR2 LQKENI. The CDR3 is 14 residues long. Between the trimmed V and J ends, which lost 3 bases and 9 bases, there was a span of 16 bases. The CDR3 sequence is CASSPGQQSVTQYF. The CDR3 DNA sequence: TGTGCCAGCTCACCCGGACAGCAATCCGTGACGCAGTATTTT.

This chain connects TRBV10-3 to TRBJ1-2, with D possibly matching TRBD1 (6 bases). V shed 4 bases and J shed 8 bases, with 17 bases lying between them. The germline V gene encodes CDR1 ENHRY and CDR2 SYGVKD. The CDR3 length is 14 residues. The CDR3 coding sequence is TGTGCCATCAGTGGACAGGACAAGCCTCGGGGCTACACCTTC. This sequence encodes CAISGQDKPRGYTF.

The rearrangement joins TRBV5-1 to TRBJ2-7; the match to TRBD2 covers 15 bases. The germline gives CDR1 SGHRS, CDR2 YFSETQ. The J segment lost 5 bases and the V segment lost 4 bases, leaving 13 bases of the junction unmatched. CDR3 length: 18 amino acids. CDR3 nucleotide sequence: TGCGCCAGCAGCAGGGGACTAGCGGGAGGAGTCGGGGTCGACGAGCAGTACTTC. Translating gives CASSRGLAGGVGVDEQYF. Based on the CDR3 plus reference TRBV5-1 and TRBJ2-7, the full variable domain is KAGVTQTPRYLIKTRGQQVTLSCSPISGHRSVSWYQQTPGQGLQFLFEYFSETQRNKGNFPGRFSGRQFSNSRSEMNVSTLELGDSALYLCASSRGLAGGVGVDEQYFGPGTRLTVT.

The chain employs TRBV2 and TRBJ1-4, with D hard to call. V was shortened by 6 bases and J by 4 bases, with 15 bases between the two germline ends. The CDR3 has 15 amino acids. Germline lookup yields CDR1 SNHLY and CDR2 FYNNEI. The CDR3 loop reads CASRALGVGNEKLFF. The CDR3 region has the DNA TGTGCCAGCAGGGCTTTGGGCGTGGGTAATGAAAAACTGTTTTTT. Combining the CDR3 with reference TRBV2 and TRBJ1-4 gives the whole variable domain EPEVTQTPSHQVTQMGQEVILRCVPISNHLYFYWYRQILGQKVEFLVSFYNNEISEKSEIFDDQFSVERPDGSNFTLKIRSTKLEDSAMYFCASRALGVGNEKLFFGSGTQLSVL.

J is TRBJ1-2 and V is TRBV5-1; TRBD1 aligns across 7 bases. The V and J ends lost 2 bases and 4 bases, in that order; junction bases with no gene match: 20. CDR1 and CDR2 from the germline V gene are SGHRS and YFSETQ. The CDR3 totals 19 residues. CDR3 loop: CASSFDSGTDRSQIYGYTF. The CDR3 nucleotides read TGCGCCAGCAGCTTCGATTCCGGGACAGATCGTTCGCAGATCTATGGCTACACCTTC.

The chain carries TRBV27 and TRBJ2-7; D is uncertain. V was cut by 2 bases and J by 2 bases, with 10 bases left in between. This CDR3 contains 14 residues. CDR1 and CDR2 from the germline V gene are MNHEY and SMNVEV (reference sequence). The CDR3 spells CASSLSRLTYEQYF. DNA for the CDR3: TGTGCCAGCAGTTTAAGTCGGCTAACCTACGAGCAGTACTTC.

This clone was recorded only once. The rearrangement links TRBV11-3 to TRBJ2-3, with TRBD2 matching 9 bases. The CDR3 extends over 15 amino acids. Germline loops: CDR1 SGHNT, CDR2 YENEEA. Germline trimming cut 5 bases from V and 6 bases from J; bases unmatched to any gene: 9. The CDR3 region is CASSQGLATPDTQYF. In DNA form, the CDR3 reads TGTGCCAGCAGCCAGGGACTAGCAACGCCCGATACGCAGTATTTT.

V usage is TRBV2 and J usage is TRBJ1-2; the D gene is possibly TRBD1 (5 bases). There are 15 residues in the CDR3. Trimming removed 3 bases at V and 4 bases at J, with 15 bases between. The germline V gene has CDR1 SNHLY and CDR2 FYNNEI. The CDR3 region has the DNA TGTGCCAGCAGTGAGTGGGCAGGGAATGGCTATGGCTACACCTTC. This sequence encodes CASSEWAGNGYGYTF.

The chain joins TRBV5-1 to TRBJ2-5, with 8 bases that match TRBD1. The CDR3 has 16 residues. Germline loops: CDR1 SGHRS, CDR2 YFSETQ. V dropped 4 bases and J dropped 5; count of bases not matched to a gene: 13. CDR3 sequence: CASSHWGQGAGETQYF. DNA for the CDR3: TGCGCCAGCAGCCATTGGGGGCAGGGGGCAGGTGAGACCCAGTACTTC.

The chain links TRBV14 to TRBJ1-1; 7 nucleotides match TRBD1. Per germline, CDR1 SGHDN and CDR2 FVKESK. Losses at the gene ends were 2 bases for V and 4 bases for J; bases not matched to a gene: 4. The CDR3 contains 14 residues. CDR3 residues: CASSQRGQVTEAFF. The CDR3 DNA reads TGTGCCAGCAGCCAAAGGGGGCAGGTCACTGAAGCTTTCTTT.

The chain recombines TRBV10-3 with TRBJ1-1; a possible D gene is TRBD1 (5 bases). CDR3 length: 15 amino acids. The germline V gene has CDR1 ENHRY and CDR2 SYGVKD. V shed 0 bases and J shed 3 bases, with 11 bases lying between them. CDR3 in amino acids: CAISESFRGDTEAFF. CDR3 sequence (DNA): TGTGCCATCAGTGAGTCATTTAGGGGCGACACTGAAGCTTTCTTT.